This TCR beta chain was captured by sequencing in a study of prognosis after radiotherapy for stage I lung cancer. Notes on the study in general: A drop in unique TCR clone counts was seen after stereotactic body radiation therapy, median roughly 10,000 versus 7,000. Reduced Shannon entropy following stereotactic body radiation therapy was recorded in patients who developed distant metastases. Tumor-specific reactivity of the expanded TCR clones remained undetermined.

Two-round multiplex PCR, the amplification method, yielded TCR beta CDR3 from genomic DNA. It was primers specific to each TRBV and TRBJ gene that first-round PCR used. MiXCR, applied by TCRdb to the multiplex PCR reads, yields one record per CDR3 protein. Of under 20,000 distinct CDR3 sequences detected, about 40% appear once; the ten largest clones hold approximately 40%. The patients, who had no history of other malignancies and had received no prior chemotherapy or radiotherapy, were all found to be node-negative on CT and PET/CT. This clonotype has at least ten counts. Antigen: not known. The CDR3 extends over 14 amino acids. J lost 14 bases, V lost 4 bases, and 14 bases had no gene match. The germline V gene encodes CDR1 LNHDA and CDR2 SQIVND (reference sequence).

The V and J genes are TRBV19 and TRBJ1-5; 7 nucleotides line up with TRBD1. Source: PBMCs, taken before or after stereotactic body radiation therapy (not recorded which). The receptor comes from a donor of 50 years or more with non-small cell lung cancer. This CDR3 reads CASSKGGQAVPKHF. The DNA of the CDR3 is TGTGCCAGTAGTAAGGGAGGACAGGCGGTTCCAAAGCATTTT.